This passage covers 18 T cell receptor beta chains from one sample sequenced in a study of vaccination and CD4 T cells after COVID-19 (dated 2022 in TCRdb). The library was generated by PCR. For sequencing, an Illumina iSeq 100 was employed. TCR sequencing of DNA from cultured CD4+ T cells used the Oncomine TCR Beta short-read assay at the Johns Hopkins FTIC core. TCRdb's own reprocessing of the public reads used fastp at Q25 and MiXCR and kept productive beta chains. Rows matching on CDR3 protein sequence are summarized as one entry with the most common DNA and genes. The sample has 20,000 to 25,000 distinct CDR3 sequences on record, more than 45% of them singletons. The top ten clonotypes cover around 13% of the sample. Antigens for these TCRs are unknown. The time point label of this sample denotes: late sampling 161 to 241 days after vaccination in a few convalescent patients. Interpreted using the paper, the treatment or condition label stands for: approximately 9-day PBMC culture with coronavirus spike peptide pools or control peptides (ViraFEST assay).

The material sequenced was CD4+ T cells from blood, cultured in vitro, taken about 7 months after SARS-CoV-2 vaccination. Every receptor here comes from a human donor who had recovered from COVID-19.

The chain combines TRBV20-1 with TRBJ2-1; 9 bases line up with TRBD2. The V gene end was trimmed by 6 bases and the J gene end by 8 bases; junction bases not matched to a gene: 5. Germline V gene data show CDR1 as DFQATT and CDR2 as SNEGSKA (reference sequence). The CDR3 sequence is 12 residues long. The CDR3 reads CSAGGGGDEQFF. CDR3 nucleotide sequence: TGCAGTGCCGGGGGCGGGGGGGATGAGCAGTTCTTC.

The chain uses TRBV20-1 and TRBJ2-7; D possibly matches TRBD1 or TRBD2 (7 bases each). V lost 0 bases to trimming and J lost 4 bases, with 16 bases between them. Germline lookup yields CDR1 DFQATT and CDR2 SNEGSKA (reference sequence). The CDR3 is made up of 15 amino acids. CDR3 sequence: CSARDARGRAYEQYF. Written as DNA, the CDR3 is TGCAGTGCTAGAGACGCCAGGGGGAGGGCGTACGAGCAGTACTTC.

This chain joins TRBV6-1 and TRBJ1-2; TRBD1 agrees at 8 bases. Per germline, CDR1 MNHNS and CDR2 SASEGT. CDR3 length: 15 residues. With V trimmed by 2 bases and J by 3 bases, 5 bases remained unmatched. CDR3 protein: CASSESAGGHYGYTF. The CDR3 DNA follows: TGTGCCAGCAGTGAAAGTGCAGGGGGCCACTATGGCTACACCTTC.

The chain links TRBV5-6 to TRBJ2-3; 8 bases are a match to TRBD1. Germline V gives CDR1 SGHDT, CDR2 YYEEEE. The CDR3 has 15 residues. The ends lost 6 bases at V and 2 bases at J; junction bases unmatched: 8. CDR3 coding DNA: TGTGCCAGCACCAGGGGGCGGCTGGTCACAGATACGCAGTATTTT. This codes for CASTRGRLVTDTQYF.

This clonotype has more than one count but fewer than ten. The V and J genes are TRBV20-1 and TRBJ1-2; the match to TRBD1 covers 7 bases. CDR1 and CDR2 (germline): DFQATT, SNEGSKA (reference sequence). Losses at the gene ends were 3 bases for V and 8 bases for J; bases not matched to a gene: 12. This CDR3 contains 14 residues. The CDR3 sequence: CSARETGTVGGYTF. Here the CDR3 DNA reads TGCAGTGCTAGGGAAACCGGGACAGTGGGGGGCTACACCTTC.

This chain connects TRBV10-3 to TRBJ2-3, with 10 positions matching TRBD2. Trimming removed 8 bases from V and 3 bases from J; junction bases left unmatched: 5. Germline V gives CDR1 ENHRY, CDR2 SYGVKD. CDR3 size: 14 residues. CDR3 sequence (DNA): TGTGCCATCGGCCTAGCGGGAGTTACAGATACGCAGTATTTT. Translated: CAIGLAGVTDTQYF.

V is TRBV6-1 and J is TRBJ1-2; D ambiguous. Germline V lookup: CDR1 MNHNS, CDR2 SASEGT. The V gene lost 0 bases and the J gene lost 8 bases, with 10 bases spanning the gap. The length of the CDR3 is 13 residues. CDR3 DNA: TGTGCCAGCAGTGAAGCGTACGTTGGCGGCTACACCTTC. Encoded protein: CASSEAYVGGYTF.

The rearrangement links TRBV10-3 to TRBJ2-7; 9 nucleotides line up with TRBD1. The germline V gene encodes CDR1 ENHRY and CDR2 SYGVKD. This CDR3 spans 14 amino acids. V lost 5 bases, J lost 3 bases, and 5 bases stayed unmatched. The CDR3 loop reads CAISFKGQGYEQYF. The DNA of the CDR3 is TGTGCCATCAGTTTCAAGGGACAGGGCTACGAGCAGTACTTC.

This rearrangement joins TRBV5-6 to TRBJ1-3; 8 positions agree with TRBD1. The CDR3 length is 16 residues. Germline V gene sequence: CDR1 SGHDT, CDR2 YYEEEE. V gave up 4 bases and J gave up 4 bases; unmatched junction bases: 10. CDR3 in DNA: TGTGCCAGCAGCGGCATGGGACAGGTCGGAGGAAACACCATATATTTT. Translation: CASSGMGQVGGNTIYF.

The gene calls are TRBV7-2 and TRBJ2-7; D gene ambiguous. The CDR3 has 14 amino acids. V gave up 2 bases and J gave up 2 bases, with 10 bases separating them. The V gene's germline CDR1 is SGHTA and CDR2 FQGNSA. The CDR3 sequence: CASSLYATPYEQYF. CDR3 DNA: TGTGCCAGCAGCTTATATGCCACCCCCTACGAGCAGTACTTC.

This clonotype came up a few times. This chain connects TRBV7-2 to TRBJ2-5; no definite D call. The germline V gene has CDR1 SGHTA and CDR2 FQGNSA. The ends were cut back, 4 bases at V and 2 bases at J, with 8 bases in the middle. The CDR3 runs to 13 residues. The CDR3 coding sequence is TGTGCCAGCAGCTCTCGTTCACAAGAGACCCAGTACTTC. Its translation: CASSSRSQETQYF.

The chain carries TRBV20-1 and TRBJ2-5; TRBD2 aligns across 11 bases. With 6 bases clipped from V and 7 bases from J, the junction kept 7 bases outside the gene matches. Germline CDR1 is DFQATT and CDR2 is SNEGSKA (reference sequence). The CDR3 loop spans 13 amino acids. The CDR3 sequence is CSAPRLAGLTQYF. The CDR3 nucleotides are TGCAGTGCCCCCCGACTAGCGGGGCTGACCCAGTACTTC.

On this clonotype: This may be a read error: a much more frequent sequence differs by one nucleotide. The DNA of the CDR3 is TGTGCCAGCAGTTTTGGGTATAATTTACCCCTCCACTTT. Translated, it gives CASSFGYNLPLHF. This chain uses TRBV27 with TRBJ1-6, with D unclear. There are 13 residues in the CDR3. CDR1 MNHEY and CDR2 SMNVEV come from the germline V gene (reference sequence).

J is TRBJ2-7 and V is TRBV27; 7 bases line up with TRBD2. Losses at the gene ends were 4 bases for V and 2 bases for J; bases not matched to a gene: 2. CDR1 is MNHEY, CDR2 SMNVEV, per germline (reference sequence). The CDR3 extends over 13 amino acids. The CDR3 bases are TGTGCCAGCAGTTCCAGCGGGACCTACGAGCAGTACTTC. This gives the protein CASSSSGTYEQYF.

In its sample, this clonotype ranks as medium-sized (0.01 to 0.1%). The J gene is TRBJ2-2, the V gene TRBV7-9; the match to TRBD1 covers 7 bases. V gave up 1 base and J gave up 0 bases; unmatched junction bases: 2. The CDR3 loop spans 16 amino acids. CDR1 and CDR2 (germline): SEHNR, FQNEAQ (reference sequence). The CDR3 protein is CASSLGGQTNTGELFF. For the CDR3, the DNA is TGTGCCAGCAGCTTAGGGGGACAGACGAACACCGGGGAGCTGTTTTTT.

This chain joins TRBV20-1 and TRBJ2-3, with 9 bases matching TRBD2. There are 14 residues in the CDR3. Germline V gives CDR1 DFQATT, CDR2 SNEGSKA (reference sequence). The CDR3 sequence: CSAGIAGVTDTQYF. The CDR3 region has the DNA TGCAGCGCCGGGATAGCGGGGGTCACAGATACGCAGTATTTT.

V is TRBV7-2 and J is TRBJ2-3; D gene unclear. Trimming stripped 3 bases from V and 3 bases from J, with 7 bases between. Germline V CDR1 and CDR2: SGHTA, FQGNSA. The CDR3 is 13 residues long. The CDR3 bases are TGTGCCAGCAGCTTCCTCAAAACAGATACGCAGTATTTT. It translates to CASSFLKTDTQYF.

This clonotype was picked up a small number of times. The chain recombines TRBV20-1 with TRBJ2-7; D possibly uses TRBD1 or TRBD2 (6 bases each). V was cut by 3 bases and J by 6 bases, with 15 bases left in between. The CDR3 runs to 13 residues. CDR1 DFQATT and CDR2 SNEGSKA come from the germline V gene (reference sequence). The CDR3 DNA follows: TGCAGTGCTAGTAAGATCGGGGGCGGCGAGCAGTACTTC. As protein: CSASKIGGGEQYF.